Given below is one T cell receptor (beta chain) in context. Antigen specificity is unknown. The read finishes 3 residues shy of the CDR3 end, and the germline J gene is used to complete it. The sample comes from a study of Tregs in tolerant kidney transplant recipients. Study conclusions and caveats: Donor-specific Treg expansion exceeded global Treg expansion in tolerant patients, suggesting antigen drive.

Germline values: CDR1 SGHTA, CDR2 FQGNSA. Deletions cut 0 bases from V and 1 base from J, with 12 bases between. CDR3 length equals 16 residues. The repertoire was sequenced with immunoSEQ multiplex PCR; TCRdb's copy has only in-frame clones and lacks some. Its listing shows about 52,000 clones. This sample comprised CD4+ T cells from blood, obtained before the transplant. V gene TRBV7-2 combines with J gene TRBJ2-5, with D possibly being TRBD2 (5 bases). The clonotype was recovered from a human donor who received a combined kidney and bone marrow transplant. The CDR3 spells CASSLAPSAGQETQYF. CDR3 bases read: TGTGCCAGCAGCTTAGCCCCAAGTGCGGGCCAAGAGACC.